This T cell receptor beta chain derives from a study of T cell changes during pregnancy in multiple sclerosis. The CDR3 runs 16 residues. V lost 4 bases, J lost 7 bases, and 11 bases stayed unmatched. Germline V lookup: CDR1 MNHGY, CDR2 SVAAGI. Produced via immunoSEQ multiplex PCR; TCRdb's table is partial and in-frame only. The sample lists roughly 90,000 clones; under 95% were seen once. The TCR was taken from a female donor in good health, enrolled as a control in a pregnancy study. The specimen comprised peripheral blood, sampled in the first trimester of pregnancy. The chain uses TRBV6-9 and TRBJ1-5; 9 bases fit TRBD1. CDR3 bases: TGTGCCAGCAGTTCCACCTGGGACAGGGCGTGCCAGCCCCAGCATTTT. Protein product: CASSSTWDRACQPQHF.